The 32 T cell receptor beta chains reported below all come from one sample, sequenced in a study of shared clonotypes between healthy human individuals. The data were produced by immunoSEQ multiplex PCR, yet TCRdb's version contains in-frame clones alone and is incomplete. The data contain 110,000 or so clones, around two thirds of them seen just once; the ten biggest clones take up roughly 24%. The sample was memory CD8+ T cells sorted from blood. Subset meaning: CD45RO+ cells pooled with CCR7-negative TemRA cells. Every receptor here comes from a woman aged 25 to 39 in good health.

This clone was counted many times. This CDR3 is also generated by other DNA sequences in the sample. The chain recombines TRBV6-1 with TRBJ2-5; D is unresolved. V was cut by 1 base and J by 1 base, with 7 bases left in between. Germline values: CDR1 MNHNS, CDR2 SASEGT. The CDR3 loop spans 14 amino acids. This chain's CDR3 is CASSEGPGQETQYF. CDR3 DNA sequence: TGTGCCAGCAGTGAAGGCCCAGGCCAAGAGACCCAGTACTTC.

CDR3 protein: CASSRDLNYEQYF. The DNA for the CDR3 is TGTGCCAGCAGCCGGGACTTAAACTACGAGCAGTACTTC. This rearrangement joins TRBV6-1 to TRBJ2-7; tentatively, D is TRBD2 (6 bases). Germline CDR1 is MNHNS and CDR2 is SASEGT. The CDR3 covers 13 residues. Deletions cut 6 bases from V and 3 bases from J, with 12 bases between.

Only one count was recorded for this clone. This sequence joins TRBV4-1 and TRBJ2-1, with D tentatively TRBD2 (5 bases). This CDR3 comprises 15 residues. Germline V gene lookup returns CDR1 MGHRA and CDR2 YSYEKL. The V end lost 2 bases, the J end lost 3 bases, and 11 bases lay between the germline ends. The CDR3 sequence is CASSQTGSVYNEQFF. CDR3 DNA: TGCGCCAGCAGCCAAACGGGGAGCGTCTACAATGAGCAGTTCTTC.

V and J are TRBV30 and TRBJ2-7; 9 bases agree with TRBD2. V shed 1 base and J 7 bases; nucleotides not matched to a gene: 11. Germline CDR1 is GTSNPN and CDR2 is SVGIG (reference sequence). The CDR3 has 15 amino acids. CDR3 DNA sequence: TGTGCCTGGAGTGCGACTAGCGGTTATGGCAGGGAGCAGTACTTC. The encoded protein is CAWSATSGYGREQYF.

J is TRBJ2-2 and V is TRBV29-1; D is tentatively TRBD1 or TRBD2 (5 bases each). The germline V and J ends were trimmed by 3 bases and 5 bases, with 16 bases remaining between them. The CDR3 has 15 amino acids. Germline assignment: CDR1 SQVTM and CDR2 ANQGSEA. In DNA, the CDR3 is TGCAGCGTTGACTCCGGTGGGACCGGAACCGGGGAGCTGTTTTTT. Translating gives CSVDSGGTGTGELFF.

About this clone itself: Other DNA sequences within the sample encode an identical CDR3. The chain joins TRBV11-2 to TRBJ2-1; 8 nucleotides agree with TRBD2. This CDR3 spans 12 amino acids. The germline gives CDR1 SGHAT, CDR2 FQNNGV. V lost 4 bases to trimming and J lost 7 bases; unmatched junction nucleotides: 0. The CDR3 bases are TGTGCCAGCAGCTCTAGCGGGAATGAGCAGTTCTTC. Amino acids: CASSSSGNEQFF.

The chain combines TRBV5-4 with TRBJ2-7, with 10 positions matching TRBD1. The CDR3 runs to 15 residues. The J segment lost 5 bases and the V segment lost 4 bases, leaving 9 bases of the junction unmatched. The germline CDR1 and CDR2 sequences are SGHNT and YYREEE (reference sequence). CDR3: CASSVIGQGVNEQYF. The CDR3 DNA follows: TGTGCCAGCAGCGTCATCGGACAGGGGGTCAACGAGCAGTACTTC. The variable domain in full, with the rest retrieved from reference TRBV5-4 and TRBJ2-7, is ETGVTQSPTHLIKTRGQQVTLRCSSQSGHNTVSWYQQALGQGPQFIFQYYREEENGRGNFPPRFSGLQFPNYSSELNVNALELDDSALYLCASSVIGQGVNEQYFGPGTRLTVT.

V and J are TRBV5-6 and TRBJ2-5, with 10 bases matching TRBD1. J gave up 5 bases and V 1 base, and 2 bases lay outside the gene matches. The CDR3 extends over 14 amino acids. Germline V gene data show CDR1 as SGHDT and CDR2 as YYEEEE. CDR3 nucleotides: TGTGCCAGCAGCTTGTGGACAGGGGGTGAGACCCAGTACTTC. It specifies CASSLWTGGETQYF.

The chain employs TRBV7-8 and TRBJ1-1; no firm D call. The CDR3 contains 14 residues. The ends were cut back, 5 bases at V and 1 base at J, with 11 bases in the middle. The germline V gene has CDR1 SGHVS and CDR2 FQNEAQ. CDR3 sequence reads: CASSVSWGNTEAFF. CDR3 sequence (DNA): TGTGCCAGCAGCGTGAGTTGGGGGAACACTGAAGCTTTCTTT.

This chain uses TRBV6-1 with TRBJ1-4, with D hard to call. V gave up 4 bases and J gave up 1 base, with 10 bases separating them. The CDR3 has 15 amino acids. The germline CDR1 and CDR2 sequences are MNHNS and SASEGT. DNA for the CDR3: TGTGCCAGCAGTGGGTCGGTGGGAACTAATGAAAAACTGTTTTTT. Translating it yields CASSGSVGTNEKLFF.

This chain uses TRBV7-6 with TRBJ1-4; 9 bases line up with TRBD1. CDR3 length equals 15 residues. From germline, CDR1 is SGHVS and CDR2 FNYEAQ. With V trimmed by 1 base and J by 8 bases, 5 bases remained unmatched. CDR3 region: CASSLGDRESEKLFF. The CDR3 nucleotides are TGTGCCAGCAGCTTAGGGGACAGGGAAAGCGAAAAACTGTTTTTT.

V is TRBV6-5 and J is TRBJ2-1; TRBD1 matches at 7 bases. Germline-derived CDR1 and CDR2 are MNHEY and SVGAGI. The junction had 4 bases not matched to a gene; V was cut back by 5 bases and J by 6 bases. CDR3 length equals 13 residues. The CDR3 sequence: CASSDRDSNEQFF. The CDR3 nucleotides read TGTGCCAGCAGTGACAGGGACAGCAATGAGCAGTTCTTC.

The sample holds a few counts of this clone. V usage is TRBV25-1 and J usage is TRBJ2-7; 7 bases are shared with TRBD2. From germline, CDR1 is MGHDK and CDR2 SYGVNS. The CDR3 spans 13 residues. The junction had 5 bases not matched to a gene; V was cut back by 6 bases and J by 3 bases. CDR3 region: CASSQSGNYEQYF. CDR3 DNA sequence: TGTGCCAGCAGCCAAAGCGGGAACTACGAGCAGTACTTC.

The chain carries TRBV4-1 and TRBJ2-7; perhaps TRBD2 as D (7 bases). This CDR3 has 16 residues. Trimming removed 4 bases from V and 6 bases from J, with 22 bases in between. Per germline, CDR1 MGHRA and CDR2 YSYEKL. CDR3 DNA sequence: TGCGCCAGCAGCCGGGGGGGCCGAGAACGTAAATCCGAGCAGTACTTC. Translation: CASSRGGRERKSEQYF.

The V gene is TRBV19, the J gene TRBJ1-1; possibly TRBD1 for D (6 bases). The CDR3 has 13 amino acids. Trimming took off 7 bases at V and 4 bases at J, with 13 bases between the two ends. Per germline, CDR1 LNHDA and CDR2 SQIVND (reference sequence). The CDR3 region is CASKKGGATEAFF. Here the CDR3 DNA reads TGTGCCAGTAAAAAAGGGGGGGCCACTGAAGCTTTCTTT.

Ten or more counts support this clone. Other DNA sequences in the same sample also yield this CDR3. The chain carries TRBV5-6 and TRBJ2-7, with TRBD2 matching 15 bases. Germline CDR1 SGHDT, CDR2 YYEEEE. Germline trimming cut 3 bases from V and 3 bases from J; bases unmatched to any gene: 1. The CDR3 loop spans 15 amino acids. The CDR3: CASSSGLAGGYEQYF. For the CDR3, the DNA is TGTGCCAGCAGCTCGGGACTAGCGGGAGGCTACGAGCAGTACTTC.

The V gene is TRBV4-1, the J gene TRBJ2-2; D is ambiguous. The CDR3 runs to 14 residues. V gave up 4 bases and J gave up 4 bases, with 10 bases separating them. CDR1 is MGHRA and CDR2 is YSYEKL in the germline V gene. The CDR3 DNA is TGCGCCAGCAGCCTCGACGTATCCACCGGGGAGCTGTTTTTT. Its translation is CASSLDVSTGELFF.

This clone was detected only once. V and J are TRBV27 and TRBJ2-7; TRBD2 agrees at 8 bases. The junction had 8 bases not matched to a gene; V was cut back by 5 bases and J by 2 bases. The CDR3 length is 15 residues. Germline CDR1 MNHEY, CDR2 SMNVEV (reference sequence). The CDR3 reads CASSPGTRNAYEQYF. The CDR3 coding sequence is TGTGCCAGCAGTCCTGGGACTAGAAACGCCTACGAGCAGTACTTC.

On this clone: The same CDR3 also results from other DNA sequences found in this sample. The chain uses TRBV4-1 and TRBJ1-1; possible D gene TRBD1, 5 bases. The V gene lost 1 base and the J gene lost 4 bases, with 7 bases spanning the gap. The CDR3 extends over 13 amino acids. Looked up from germline, CDR1 is MGHRA and CDR2 is YSYEKL. CDR3 protein: CASSQGRVTEAFF. As DNA, the CDR3 is TGCGCCAGCAGCCAAGGCAGGGTCACTGAAGCTTTCTTT.

This chain connects TRBV2 to TRBJ1-3, with no clear D. There are 19 residues in the CDR3. The germline V gene encodes CDR1 SNHLY and CDR2 FYNNEI. V gave up 7 bases and J gave up 1 base, with 26 bases separating them. The CDR3 spells CASTPSWAGVIRSGNTIYF. The CDR3 region has the DNA TGTGCCAGCACTCCTTCCTGGGCAGGCGTTATTAGATCTGGAAACACCATATATTTT.

The V and J genes are TRBV13 and TRBJ2-3; D is unresolved. CDR3 size: 14 residues. CDR1 and CDR2 from the germline V gene are PRHDT and FYEKMQ (reference sequence). Trimming cost V 3 bases and J 0 bases, with 7 bases left between them. DNA of the CDR3: TGTGCCAGCAGCTTGGGAACTAGCACAGATACGCAGTATTTT. It specifies CASSLGTSTDTQYF.

This clone was seen only once. This chain links TRBV20-1 with TRBJ1-5; D is uncertain. Germline-derived CDR1 and CDR2 are DFQATT and SNEGSKA (reference sequence). V was cut by 4 bases and J by 4 bases, with 2 bases left in between. The CDR3 has 10 amino acids. The CDR3 spells CSANNQPQHF. Here the CDR3 DNA reads TGCAGTGCTAATAATCAGCCCCAGCATTTT.

V is TRBV2 and J is TRBJ2-7; D tentatively reads TRBD1 or TRBD2 (5 bases each). The CDR3 spans 13 residues. Germline loops: CDR1 SNHLY, CDR2 FYNNEI. Between the trimmed V and J ends, which lost 5 bases and 4 bases, there was a span of 12 bases. The CDR3, as DNA: TGTGCCAGCAGTTTCCGGGACGGTTACGAGCAGTACTTC. It translates to CASSFRDGYEQYF.

V and J are TRBV7-6 and TRBJ2-7; no definite D call. Trimming shortened V by 3 bases and J by 1 base, and 10 bases separated the two germline ends. CDR3 length equals 14 residues. Germline CDR1 reads SGHVS; CDR2 reads FNYEAQ. CDR3 DNA sequence: TGTGCCAGCAGCTTTGCCGGGTGGTCCTACGAGCAGTACTTC. It is translated as CASSFAGWSYEQYF.

This clone was recorded many times. The CDR3 loop is CASSPRAISYEQYF. DNA for the CDR3: TGTGCCAGCAGCCCGCGGGCCATCTCCTACGAGCAGTACTTC. The genes are TRBV9 and TRBJ2-5; weak D call: TRBD2 (5 bases). The J call is doubtful: the DNA matches TRBJ2-7 better. CDR3 size: 14 residues. Per the germline V gene, CDR1 is SGDLS and CDR2 is YYNGEE.

The rearrangement joins TRBV14 to TRBJ2-7, with TRBD1 identical over 7 bases. J lost 4 bases, V lost 3 bases, and 9 bases had no gene match. CDR3 length: 15 amino acids. Germline V gene data show CDR1 as SGHDN and CDR2 as FVKESK. Here the CDR3 DNA reads TGTGCCAGCAGCCAGAGGGTGACAGGGCTGTACGAGCAGTACTTC. This sequence encodes CASSQRVTGLYEQYF.

The chain combines TRBV6-4 with TRBJ2-7, with 9 bases that match TRBD2. The ends lost 6 bases at V and 3 bases at J; junction bases unmatched: 9. The CDR3 length is 15 residues. The germline V gene has CDR1 MRHNA and CDR2 SNTAGT. The CDR3 sequence: CASSSRDSGSYEQYF. CDR3 DNA: TGTGCCAGCAGCTCCAGAGATAGCGGGAGCTACGAGCAGTACTTC.

This clone has a single count. The chain employs TRBV4-1 and TRBJ1-1; D remains unclear. Looked up from germline, CDR1 is MGHRA and CDR2 is YSYEKL. Trimming left V 1 base short and J 8 bases short, with 20 bases between. The CDR3 covers 16 residues. The DNA of the CDR3 is TGCGCCAGCAGCCAAGGACAATCCCAGGCTCTTCAAGAAGCTTTCTTT. Protein sequence: CASSQGQSQALQEAFF.

The chain links TRBV10-3 to TRBJ1-2; TRBD1 agrees at 8 bases. There are 15 residues in the CDR3. J was trimmed by 3 bases and V by 1 base; bases with no gene match: 4. CDR1 and CDR2 (germline): ENHRY, SYGVKD. CDR3 loop: CAISEFQGADYGYTF. For the CDR3, the DNA is TGTGCCATCAGTGAGTTCCAGGGGGCGGACTATGGCTACACCTTC.

This chain uses TRBV5-1 with TRBJ2-2; no firm D call. Germline CDR1 reads SGHRS; CDR2 reads YFSETQ. Trimming removed 4 bases at V and 6 bases at J, with 10 bases between. There are 13 residues in the CDR3. The CDR3 DNA reads as TGCGCCAGCAGCCCCGGCTCAGCCGGGGAGCTGTTTTTT. Translation: CASSPGSAGELFF.

V is TRBV28 and J is TRBJ2-7; TRBD2 matches at 7 bases. Germline assignment: CDR1 MDHEN and CDR2 SYDVKM. CDR3 length: 18 amino acids. The V and J ends lost 7 bases and 3 bases, in that order; junction bases with no gene match: 21. As DNA, the CDR3 is TGTGCCAGCACCCACCCACCATGCTGCGGGAGTATCTTCTACGAGCAGTACTTC. This encodes CASTHPPCCGSIFYEQYF.

V is TRBV23-1 and J is TRBJ1-5; D is unresolved. Being an ORF, TRBV23-1 has a function that is uncertain. The CDR3 consists of 18 residues. Trimming took off 3 bases at V and 5 bases at J, with 23 bases between the two ends. CDR3 in DNA: TGCGCCAGCAGTCACTCAAAAAAGACACCTATAGGAGATCAGCCCCAGCATTTT. It specifies CASSHSKKTPIGDQPQHF.